Listed here are 19 T cell receptor beta chains from one sample, sequenced in a study of blood T cell repertoires in COVID-19. Clones were read by immunoSEQ multiplex PCR, and TCRdb kept only the in-frame ones, dropping some. The sample shows 93,000 or so clones, approximately 89% of them seen only once. Sequencing used peripheral blood. The receptors were sampled from a woman of 80 years or more in a cohort sampled during active COVID-19.

This clone occurred once. The chain joins TRBV10-3 to TRBJ1-4, with a weak D call TRBD1 (6 bases). Trimming took off 6 bases at V and 8 bases at J, with 13 bases between the two ends. The germline V gene has CDR1 ENHRY and CDR2 SYGVKD. The CDR3 runs to 13 residues. The CDR3 loop is CAIRGTTGEKLFF. CDR3 nucleotide sequence: TGTGCCATCAGAGGAACAACAGGGGAAAAACTGTTTTTT.

This chain links TRBV3-1 (or the pseudogene TRBV3-2) with TRBJ1-4; 10 bases match TRBD1. Losses at the gene ends were 1 base for V and 0 bases for J; bases not matched to a gene: 5. Germline V gene lookup returns CDR1 LGHDT and CDR2 YNNKEL (reference sequence). CDR3 length: 18 residues. The CDR3 spells CASSQGQGASTTNEKLFF. The CDR3 DNA reads as TGTGCCAGCAGCCAAGGACAGGGGGCTTCCACAACTAATGAAAAACTGTTTTTT.

The chain is built from TRBV30 and TRBJ2-7, with 10 bases fitting TRBD1. V dropped 3 bases and J dropped 3; count of bases not matched to a gene: 5. The CDR3 sequence is 14 residues long. From germline, CDR1 is GTSNPN and CDR2 SVGIG (reference sequence). In nucleotides, the CDR3 is TGTGCCTGGAGGACAGGGGGCGGCTTCTACGAGCAGTACTTC. It encodes CAWRTGGGFYEQYF.

CDR3 coding DNA: TGTGCCAGCAGCTTATTAGCGAGCTCCTACAATGAGCAGTTCTTC. The encoded protein is CASSLLASSYNEQFF. The genes are TRBV13 and TRBJ2-1, with D perhaps matching TRBD2 (5 bases). The ends were cut back, 2 bases at V and 0 bases at J, with 8 bases in the middle. CDR3 length equals 15 residues. CDR1 is PRHDT, CDR2 FYEKMQ, per germline (reference sequence).

This rearrangement joins TRBV18 to TRBJ1-1; 7 nucleotides align to TRBD1. The V gene's germline CDR1 is KGHSH and CDR2 LQKENI. V shed 3 bases and J 6 bases; nucleotides not matched to a gene: 7. CDR3 size: 14 residues. This CDR3 is CASSPRQGFAEAFF. For the CDR3, the DNA is TGTGCCAGCTCACCCCGACAGGGCTTCGCTGAAGCTTTCTTT.

The chain combines TRBV27 with TRBJ1-3; 7 bases are shared with TRBD1. This CDR3 comprises 16 residues. The V segment lost 0 bases and the J segment 3 bases; nucleotides outside the gene matches: 5. Germline-derived CDR1 and CDR2 are MNHEY and SMNVEV (reference sequence). In DNA, the CDR3 is TGTGCCAGCAGTTTATCGAAGACAGGGTATGGAAACACCATATATTTT. Translating gives CASSLSKTGYGNTIYF.

This clone was recorded a few times. This chain uses TRBV9 with TRBJ2-2; 9 bases are shared with TRBD2. Germline CDR1 and CDR2: SGDLS and YYNGEE. V lost 3 bases to trimming and J lost 4 bases; unmatched junction nucleotides: 13. The CDR3 runs to 18 residues. DNA for the CDR3: TGTGCCAGCAGCGCGTCCCTGGGCGGGGGGGCGGGCACCGGGGAGCTGTTTTTT. Translation gives CASSASLGGGAGTGELFF.

The chain combines TRBV15 with TRBJ2-5, with TRBD1 matching over 8 bases. CDR3 length equals 16 residues. The junction had 5 bases not matched to a gene; V was cut back by 0 bases and J by 2 bases. Germline loops: CDR1 LNHNV, CDR2 YYDKDF (reference sequence). Written as DNA, the CDR3 is TGTGCCACCAGCAGAGAGCTGACAGGGGTTCAAGAGACCCAGTACTTC. Protein: CATSRELTGVQETQYF.

This chain joins TRBV10-3 and TRBJ2-5; D gene unclear. This CDR3 has 13 residues. V lost 7 bases, J lost 3 bases, and 12 bases lay in between. Germline V gene lookup returns CDR1 ENHRY and CDR2 SYGVKD. This CDR3 is CAITQTEKETQYF. Written as DNA, the CDR3 is TGTGCCATCACCCAAACAGAAAAAGAGACCCAGTACTTC.

This clone was seen more than once but under ten times. V is TRBV5-1 and J is TRBJ1-1; D gene unclear. The CDR3 totals 14 residues. V lost 4 bases to trimming and J lost 2 bases, with 12 bases between them. The germline CDR1 and CDR2 sequences are SGHRS and YFSETQ. CDR3 nucleotides: TGCGCCAGCAGCCCCGTTGCAGGAAACACTGAAGCTTTCTTT. Translated: CASSPVAGNTEAFF.

The gene calls are TRBV19 and TRBJ2-3; TRBD2 matches at 9 bases. Germline V gene sequence: CDR1 LNHDA, CDR2 SQIVND (reference sequence). The CDR3 loop spans 14 amino acids. After removal of 9 bases from V and 4 bases from J, the junction contained 8 bases not matched to a gene. The DNA of the CDR3 is TGTGCCAGCCAGGGACTAGCCTCGGCAGATACGCAGTATTTT. Translation: CASQGLASADTQYF.

The gene calls are TRBV6-5 and TRBJ2-1; 11 bases are a match to TRBD2. Germline CDR1 MNHEY, CDR2 SVGAGI. Losses at the gene ends were 6 bases for V and 9 bases for J; bases not matched to a gene: 10. The CDR3 has 15 residues. CDR3 residues: CASSRLAGLPGEQFF. CDR3 sequence (DNA): TGTGCCAGCAGCCGACTAGCGGGGTTACCGGGTGAGCAGTTCTTC.

This clone was counted once. The V call is TRBV27, the J call TRBJ1-1; weak D call: TRBD1 (6 bases). The V end lost 2 bases, the J end lost 1 base, and 11 bases lay between the germline ends. Germline CDR1 and CDR2: MNHEY and SMNVEV (reference sequence). This CDR3 spans 15 amino acids. As DNA, the CDR3 is TGTGCCAGCAGTTTAGTTTCACAGGGGAACACTGAAGCTTTCTTT. It encodes CASSLVSQGNTEAFF.

Concerning this clone itself: The identical CDR3 is also encoded by other nucleotide sequences in the sample. This chain connects TRBV5-5 to TRBJ1-2; possible D gene TRBD1, 6 bases. Germline lookup yields CDR1 SGHKS and CDR2 YYEKEE (reference sequence). V dropped 5 bases and J dropped 2 bases, with 16 bases sitting between them. This CDR3 contains 15 residues. Here the CDR3 DNA reads TGTGCCAGCAGTGTAGATCAGGGGCGCAACTATGGCTACACCTTC. This translates into CASSVDQGRNYGYTF. Supplemented by reference TRBV5-5 and TRBJ1-2, the full variable domain reads DAGVTQSPTHLIKTRGQQVTLRCSPISGHKSVSWYQQVLGQGPQFIFQYYEKEERGRGNFPDRFSARQFPNYSSELNVNALLLGDSALYLCASSVDQGRNYGYTFGSGTRLTVV.

The chain recombines TRBV5-1 with TRBJ1-1; a possible D gene is TRBD1 (5 bases). Trimming took off 4 bases at V and 5 bases at J, with 12 bases between the two ends. Germline CDR1 SGHRS, CDR2 YFSETQ. CDR3 length equals 13 residues. DNA of the CDR3: TGCGCCAGCAGCACCAGGGTGGGGACTGAAGCTTTCTTT. As protein: CASSTRVGTEAFF.

This rearrangement joins TRBV19 to TRBJ2-7, with 10 positions matching TRBD1. The germline gives CDR1 LNHDA, CDR2 SQIVND (reference sequence). After removal of 9 bases from V and 5 bases from J, the junction contained 22 bases not matched to a gene. This CDR3 is 18 amino acids long. The DNA for the CDR3 is TGTGCCAGCAGCCTTAGATCGGTCCCCGGGACAGGGGTAAACGAGCAGTACTTC. Protein product: CASSLRSVPGTGVNEQYF.

This clone was recorded only once. V gene TRBV2 combines with J gene TRBJ1-5, with TRBD1 matching 9 bases. J lost 7 bases, V lost 8 bases, and 6 bases had no gene match. The CDR3 is 13 residues long. CDR1 is SNHLY, CDR2 FYNNEI, per germline. The CDR3 DNA reads as TGTGCCAGCGGTGGACAGGGGAGGCAGCCCCAGCATTTT. Translating gives CASGGQGRQPQHF.

This chain links TRBV28 with TRBJ1-4; D might be TRBD1 (6 bases). This CDR3 contains 16 residues. CDR1 is MDHEN, CDR2 SYDVKM, per germline. V was trimmed by 4 bases and J by 2 bases, leaving 14 bases between them. Here the CDR3 reads CASSSSGVSTNEKLFF. The DNA for the CDR3 is TGTGCCAGCAGTTCCTCAGGGGTGTCGACTAATGAAAAACTGTTTTTT.

On this clone itself: The sample has other DNA sequences that encode this CDR3 too. The rearrangement links TRBV5-1 to TRBJ1-2; D is perhaps TRBD1 (6 bases). Trimming removed 1 base at V and 8 bases at J, with 9 bases between. The CDR3 runs to 12 residues. Germline V gives CDR1 SGHRS, CDR2 YFSETQ. In nucleotides, the CDR3 is TGCGCCAGCAGCTTGCCAGGGGAAGGCTACACCTTC. It is translated as CASSLPGEGYTF.